This T cell receptor beta chain was identified in a study of tumor-infiltrating lymphocytes in primary liver carcinoma. This clonotype was detected only once. One junction end does not reproduce the germline sequence, and a read error may be involved. CDR3 length equals 13 residues. The germline CDR1 and CDR2 sequences are SQVTM and ANQGSEA. RNA was extracted from whole blood without cell sorting, alongside germline DNA. A primer in the constant region served to generate TCR beta cDNA from 500 ng of total RNA. For TCR beta, libraries were produced by three nested multiplex PCR rounds using slightly modified ARM-PCR. Amplification in the first two PCR rounds was performed using TRBV1-TRBV30 forward primers and a C-beta reverse primer for about 10 cycles each. Each CDR3 protein is one row after TCRdb ran MiXCR on the multiplex PCR reads. The sample consists of 300,000 to 350,000 distinct CDR3 sequences, approximately 64% of them appearing once.

This TCR was recovered from a man aged 40-55 years with primary liver carcinoma and hepatitis B virus infection. The chain carries TRBV29-1 and TRBJ1-5; D remains unclear. The material sequenced was peripheral blood. DNA for the CDR3: TGCAGCGTTAGAGAGGCGGTCAATCAGCCCCAGCGTTTT. It specifies CSVREAVNQPQRF.